This TCR beta chain was identified during a study of blood T cell repertoires in COVID-19 (dated by TCRdb to the early 2020s). Concerning the study at large: The collaborator samples originated in the United States, Italy and Spain and spanned the acute and convalescent phases of COVID-19. Samples were obtained from the ongoing ImmuneRACE study (first 160 participants) and from about 1,300 subjects provided by 6 global collaborators. Where HLA class I and class II types were available, the types were taken from metadata supplied by the sample provider, not from assay-based typing. Subjects who had been exposed to COVID-19, were actively infected with it, or had recovered from it provided the deeply sampled blood TCRbeta repertoires that made up the dataset. The repertoires were made available in a free public database intended to serve as a resource for research on the immune response to SARS-CoV-2. Sample metadata almost always included a de-identified subject ID, COVID-19 status, age in years and sex. The prospective study material was composed of cDNA or gDNA derived from T cells, B-cell-depleted T cells, or PBMCs.

Broader findings and caveats from the paper: The amount of clinical and demographic metadata varied by source and participant and was provided uncurated.

The junction shows trimming of 2 bases on V and 7 bases on J, plus 9 bases between the germline ends. From a lookup of the germline V gene, CDR1 and CDR2 are SNHLY and FYNNEI. The CDR3 holds 13 amino acids from the cysteine to the phenylalanine. Only CDR3 DNA remains: 39 bases, in frame from the first base. TCRbeta CDR3 regions were amplified from genomic DNA using the immunoSEQ Assay, a bias-controlled multiplex PCR. In the original analysis: Nucleated cell counts per sample were estimated from amplification of reference gene primers within the assay. To quantify the absolute abundance of each unique TCRbeta CDR3 rearrangement, sequence reads were collapsed and filtered. Productive Simpson clonality was computed per sample as the square root of Simpson's diversity index over productive rearrangements. Drawn from immuneACCESS, this table holds only the in-frame rearrangements with V and J called that TCRdb kept. Clones are partly lost; checked studies trace under half to an unresolved V gene and leave the rest unexplained. The V and J calls and clone size come from that table; D and trimming were worked out from the DNA. Present in this sample are approximately 150,000 clones, 79% of which were seen just once. The ten largest account for around 8.1% of the sample.

In Seattle, one collaborating source enrolled patients while the infection was active and tracked those patients longitudinally over the course of disease. Whole blood was collected in K2EDTA tubes by collaborating institutions according to the institutions' own protocols. For TCRbeta analysis, collaborators shipped samples as frozen whole blood, isolated PBMCs, or DNA extracted from either of those sample types. This clone was counted once. Its antigen is still unknown. No much larger clonotype is one base removed from it; base qualities were not supplied. The same CDR3 arises from other DNA sequences in this sample as well.

The receptor chain draws on TRBV2 and TRBJ1-5; the D gene remains uncertain. Sequencing was done on a sample of peripheral blood. The TCR originated in a woman in her sixties with COVID-19, enrolled during active disease. Read as DNA, the sequence is TGTGCCAGCAGTGAATCGGGTGTACAGCCCCAGCATTTT. It codes for CASSESGVQPQHF.